The present T cell receptor beta chain was sequenced within a study of blood T cell repertoires in COVID-19 (dated by TCRdb to 2019 to 2021). With respect to the entire study: The collaborator samples originated in the United States, Italy and Spain and spanned the acute and convalescent phases of COVID-19. The prospective study material was composed of cDNA or gDNA derived from T cells, B-cell-depleted T cells, or PBMCs. Subjects who had been exposed to COVID-19, were actively infected with it, or had recovered from it provided the deeply sampled blood TCRbeta repertoires that made up the dataset. A freely available public database, intended as a resource for researchers studying the immune response to SARS-CoV-2, is where the repertoires were released. Samples came from the ongoing ImmuneRACE study (first 160 participants) plus 1,254 subjects from 6 global collaborators. Nearly every sample came with metadata listing a de-identified subject ID, COVID-19 status, age in years and sex. Where HLA class I and class II types were available, the types were taken from metadata supplied by the sample provider, not from assay-based typing. General conclusions and limits of the study: How much clinical and demographic metadata was included differed by source and by participant, and the metadata was provided uncurated.

TCRbeta CDR3 regions were amplified from genomic DNA using the immunoSEQ Assay, a bias-controlled multiplex PCR. The paper's processing steps were these. The number of nucleated cells in each sample was estimated by amplification of reference gene primers within the assay. Sequence reads were collapsed and filtered to measure the absolute abundance of every unique TCRbeta CDR3 rearrangement. For each sample, productive Simpson clonality was calculated by taking the square root of Simpson's diversity index across productive rearrangements. TCRdb took this table from immuneACCESS and kept in-frame rearrangements with V and J called. Such tables lack part of the clones; where checked against another copy, unresolved V genes explain under half of the gap, and the rest is unexplained. V and J calls and clone size are as listed in that table; D and trimming were resolved from the DNA. The sample table contains approximately 85,000 clones; only one count was recorded for 85% of them. About 11% of the sample goes to the ten largest clones.

This clone was counted once. Its antigen has not been determined. Base quality data are lacking; no much larger clone is found one base away. V and J are truncated by 6 bases and 0 bases respectively, leaving an intervening sequence of 4 bases. In the germline V gene, CDR1 corresponds to SGHAT and CDR2 to FQNNGV. Its CDR3 holds 12 amino acids, cysteine through phenylalanine. The retained sequence is limited to the CDR3, 36 bases, with the frame set at the first base. Whole blood was collected in K2EDTA tubes by collaborating institutions according to the institutions' own protocols. Collaborator samples were shipped for TCRbeta analysis as frozen whole blood, isolated PBMCs, or DNA extracted from either sample type.

This receptor was taken from a woman between 70 and 85 years old with active or convalescent COVID-19. The receptor chain draws on TRBV11-2 and TRBJ2-3, with the identity of the D gene unclear. The sample taken for sequencing was peripheral blood. The nucleotides read TGTGCCAGCAGGACAAGCACAGATACGCAGTATTTT. Its amino acids are CASRTSTDTQYF.